The present TCR beta chain was sequenced within a study of monozygotic twins with cystic fibrosis. Here immunoSEQ multiplex PCR was the method, and the copy in TCRdb shows in-frame clones only, minus some. The sample gives fewer than 20,000 clones, nearly 98% of which show up once; more than 1.5% is in the top ten. Sequencing input: blood. The sequence came from a woman under 40 with cystic fibrosis.

CDR3 residues: CASSGGGYNQPQHF. CDR3 DNA: TGTGCCAGCAGCGGAGGGGGTTACAATCAGCCCCAGCATTTT. The chain combines TRBV5-6 with TRBJ1-5, with D perhaps matching TRBD1 (6 bases). Germline CDR1 is SGHDT and CDR2 is YYEEEE. This CDR3 region has 14 residues. Trimming removed 4 bases from V and 3 bases from J, with 11 bases in between.